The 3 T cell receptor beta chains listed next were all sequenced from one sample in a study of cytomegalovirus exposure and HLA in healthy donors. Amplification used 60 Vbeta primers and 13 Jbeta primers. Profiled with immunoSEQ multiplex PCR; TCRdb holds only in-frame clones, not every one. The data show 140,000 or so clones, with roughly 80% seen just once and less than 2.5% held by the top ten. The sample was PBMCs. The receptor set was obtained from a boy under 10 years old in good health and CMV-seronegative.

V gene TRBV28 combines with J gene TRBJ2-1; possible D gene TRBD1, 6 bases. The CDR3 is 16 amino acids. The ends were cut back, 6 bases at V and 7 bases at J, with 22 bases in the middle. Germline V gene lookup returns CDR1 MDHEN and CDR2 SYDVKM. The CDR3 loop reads CASRKTGTSRRNEQFF. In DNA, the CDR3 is TGTGCCAGCAGAAAGACAGGAACTTCGAGGAGGAATGAGCAGTTCTTC.

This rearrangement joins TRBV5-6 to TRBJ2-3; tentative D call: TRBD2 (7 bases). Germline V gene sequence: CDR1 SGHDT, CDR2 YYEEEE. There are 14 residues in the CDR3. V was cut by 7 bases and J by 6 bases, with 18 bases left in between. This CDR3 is CASQRGGISDTQYF. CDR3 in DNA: TGTGCCAGCCAGAGGGGGGGCATTTCGGATACGCAGTATTTT.

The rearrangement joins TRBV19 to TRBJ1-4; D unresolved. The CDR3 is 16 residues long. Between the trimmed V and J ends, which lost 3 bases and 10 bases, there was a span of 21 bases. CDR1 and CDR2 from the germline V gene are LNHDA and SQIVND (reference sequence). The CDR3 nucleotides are TGTGCCAGTAGTATGAGGGCAGGAAGGTCTGTGGGAAAACTGTTTTTT. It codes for CASSMRAGRSVGKLFF.